This T cell receptor beta chain was sequenced in a study of identical twins. MiXCR, run by TCRdb on the 5' RACE reads, gives a single entry per CDR3 protein. The data hold some 590,000 distinct CDR3 sequences, with around 9.6% observed a single time. General observations from the study: Abundant cord blood beta clonotypes carried fewer insertions; memory repertoires showed none.

About this clonotype: Its antigen is still unknown.

The ends were cut back, 3 bases at V and 9 bases at J, with 15 bases in the middle. The germline V gene encodes CDR1 KGHSH and CDR2 LQKENI. The CDR3 extends over 14 amino acids. The same sample was also studied in work on yellow fever vaccine responses in identical twins.

The rearrangement uses TRBV18 and TRBJ2-1, with a tentative D call TRBD1 (5 bases). The sequence came from a woman aged 18-30 years in good health. Input material: PBMCs. CDR3 DNA: TGTGCCAGCTCACCGGGCGCAGGGTTGAGTGAGCAGTTCTTC. It yields the protein CASSPGAGLSEQFF.